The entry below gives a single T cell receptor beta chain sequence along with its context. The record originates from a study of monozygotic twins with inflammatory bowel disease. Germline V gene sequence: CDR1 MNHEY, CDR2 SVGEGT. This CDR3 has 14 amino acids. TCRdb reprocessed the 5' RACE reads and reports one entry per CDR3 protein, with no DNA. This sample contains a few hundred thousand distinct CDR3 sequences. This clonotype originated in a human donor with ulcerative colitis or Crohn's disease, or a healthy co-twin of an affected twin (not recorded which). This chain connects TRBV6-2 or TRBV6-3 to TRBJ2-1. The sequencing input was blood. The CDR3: CASSTQRGWDEQFF.